These T cell receptor beta chains were read from a single sample in a study of T cells after yellow fever vaccination. TCRdb ran MiXCR on the 5' RACE reads and lists one entry per CDR3 protein. Of roughly 500,000 distinct CDR3 sequences listed, under 25% were seen once; the top ten hold 14%. The specimen was PBMCs, collected 15 days after the yellow fever booster vaccination. Every receptor here comes from a man under 40 who received the YFV17D yellow fever vaccine. The CDR3 runs from the conserved cysteine through the conserved F or W. D genes are given only for firm matches. Some rows have no size entry. The others give once, few or many, or a class for an expanded clone.

CDR3nt,CDR3aa,j_gene,v_gene,d_gene,abundance
TGTGCCAGCAGCCCCGCCGAAAAATACTCCTACAATGAGCAGTTCTTC,CASSPAEKYSYNEQFF,TRBJ2-1,TRBV5-4,.,.
TGTGCCAGCAGCTCACGACTCACATACAATGAGCAGTTCTTC,CASSSRLTYNEQFF,TRBJ2-1,TRBV5-6,.,few
TGTGCCACCCTAGCCAGCCCCCCTAAGTGGTATGAGCAGTTCTTC,CATLASPPKWYEQFF,TRBJ2-1,TRBV6-2/TRBV6-3,.,few
TGCAGTGCTAGAGATCACACAGGGGGCGATGATGGCTACACCTTC,CSARDHTGGDDGYTF,TRBJ1-2,TRBV20-1,TRBD1,few
TGTGCCAGCAGTGATACAGCCTGGGGGACGAACAATGAGCAGTTCTTC,CASSDTAWGTNNEQFF,TRBJ2-1,TRBV27,.,once
TGTGCCAGCAGACCCACTAGCGGGTCGAGCACAGATACGCAGTATTTT,CASRPTSGSSTDTQYF,TRBJ2-3,TRBV2,TRBD2,few
TGTGCCTGGAGTGTCCGGTACGAGCAGTTCTTC,CAWSVRYEQFF,TRBJ2-1,TRBV30,.,few
TGCGCCAGCAGCTTAGCTAGCGGGAGACTCGATGAGCAGTTCTTC,CASSLASGRLDEQFF,TRBJ2-1,TRBV5-1,TRBD2,.
TGCGCCAGCAGCTCCCGGGGGCTAGCGGGAGTCGTGGGCACCGGGGAGCTGTTTTTT,CASSSRGLAGVVGTGELFF,TRBJ2-2,TRBV5-1,TRBD2,few
TGCAGTGCTAGTACCCAGGGTTCTGGGGCCAACGTCCTGACTTTC,CSASTQGSGANVLTF,TRBJ2-6,TRBV20-1,.,few
TGCAGTGCTCCCCGCGGGAGGGCCTCGGTGTATGAGCAGTTCTTC,CSAPRGRASVYEQFF,TRBJ2-1,TRBV20-1,TRBD2,.
TGTGCCAGCAGTTACTCGAGGCTAGCCGGGTTAGATACGCAGTATTTT,CASSYSRLAGLDTQYF,TRBJ2-3,TRBV6-5,.,few
TGCAGTGCTAGTGGGGTGACTGGAGGTGAGCAGTTCTTC,CSASGVTGGEQFF,TRBJ2-1,TRBV20-1,.,few
TGTGCCAGCAGTCGGGCCGGGGAGCTGTTTTTT,CASSRAGELFF,TRBJ2-2,TRBV12-3/TRBV12-4,.,many
TGCAGTGCTAGTACGTCTAGCGGGAGGAACGAGCAGTACTTC,CSASTSSGRNEQYF,TRBJ2-7,TRBV20-1,TRBD2,.
TGTGCCAGTAGTATACAGACAGAGTCCTACGAGCAGTACTTC,CASSIQTESYEQYF,TRBJ2-7,TRBV19,.,few
TGCGCCAGCAGCGCACGGGAGAACGCGAACACCGGGGAGCTGTTTTTT,CASSARENANTGELFF,TRBJ2-2,TRBV5-1,.,few
TGCGCCAGCAGTAATAGCGGGAGGGCCAGCGGGGAGCTGTTTTTT,CASSNSGRASGELFF,TRBJ2-2,TRBV10-2,TRBD2,.
TGTGCCAGCAGTGCGGGACTCGGGGCAGAGACCCAGTACTTC,CASSAGLGAETQYF,TRBJ2-5,TRBV6-2/TRBV6-3,.,few
TGTGCCAGCAGTTTATCGGGAGGTAGCACAGATACGCAGTATTTT,CASSLSGGSTDTQYF,TRBJ2-3,TRBV7-9,TRBD2,many
TGCGCCAGCAGCTTTAGCGGGAGACAGGAAAACATTCAGTACTTC,CASSFSGRQENIQYF,TRBJ2-4,TRBV5-1,TRBD2,many
TGTGCCAGCAGACAACTTGGGTCAGCAAACCAAGAGACCCAGTACTTC,CASRQLGSANQETQYF,TRBJ2-5,TRBV6-2/TRBV6-3,.,.
TGCAGCGTTGCTCGGGAATCCTACAATGAGCAGTTCTTC,CSVARESYNEQFF,TRBJ2-1,TRBV29-1,.,.
TGTGCCAGCAGCCGGGACAGCCTCCCCTACGAGCAGTACTTC,CASSRDSLPYEQYF,TRBJ2-7,TRBV7-6,TRBD1,.
TGCAGCGTTGGAGGGAGACTGAACACTGAAGCTTTCTTT,CSVGGRLNTEAFF,TRBJ1-1,TRBV29-1,.,few
TGCGCCAGCAGTCCCCGAGTTGACAGGGGCACTGAAGCTTTCTTT,CASSPRVDRGTEAFF,TRBJ1-1,TRBV5-1,TRBD1,few
TGTGCCAGCAGTGCCCCGGGACTAGCGGGAGGAGATACGCAGTATTTT,CASSAPGLAGGDTQYF,TRBJ2-3,TRBV25-1,TRBD2,.
TGTGCCAGCAGCCAATTCGGGACTAGCGGACAAGAGACCCAGTACTTC,CASSQFGTSGQETQYF,TRBJ2-5,TRBV4-2,TRBD2,.
TGCAGTGTCCCGGCTCAGGGGAACTACGAGCAGTACTTC,CSVPAQGNYEQYF,TRBJ2-7,TRBV20-1,.,.
TGCGCCAGCAGCCAAGAGGAAGGGGCTAGTGATAGAACAGATACGCAGTATTTT,CASSQEEGASDRTDTQYF,TRBJ2-3,TRBV4-3,.,.
TGTGCCACCAGTGATAATAGGGGCTACCAAGCTTTCTTT,CATSDNRGYQAFF,TRBJ1-1,TRBV24-1,.,.
TGTGCCAGCAGTCCCTTCGGCAACACCATATATTTT,CASSPFGNTIYF,TRBJ1-3,TRBV12-3/TRBV12-4,.,few
TGTGCCAGCAGGGAGGGCCTTGGGACCTACAATGAGCAGTTCTTC,CASREGLGTYNEQFF,TRBJ2-1,TRBV11-2,.,.
TGTGCCAGCAGTACCTCAGACTGGTTCAATGAGCAGTTCTTC,CASSTSDWFNEQFF,TRBJ2-1,TRBV27,.,few
TGCGCCAGCAGCTCCGTAGGGCAATTGAACACCGGGGAGCTGTTTTTT,CASSSVGQLNTGELFF,TRBJ2-2,TRBV5-1,.,.
TGTGCCAGCAGCTCCTCGGCGCTGGAGACCCAGTACTTC,CASSSSALETQYF,TRBJ2-5,TRBV7-9,.,.
TGTGCCAGCAGCTCCCAGGACAATGAGCAGTTCTTC,CASSSQDNEQFF,TRBJ2-1,TRBV7-9,.,few
TGCGCCAGCGTAGACGGGGCTAGCGGCTACAATGAGCAGTTCTTC,CASVDGASGYNEQFF,TRBJ2-1,TRBV5-1,TRBD2,few
TGCAGCGTTGAAGATGGATCAAGGTTCGATGGCTACACCTTC,CSVEDGSRFDGYTF,TRBJ1-2,TRBV29-1,.,.
TGTGCCAGCAGGAAGACAGATTACAATGAGCAGTTCTTC,CASRKTDYNEQFF,TRBJ2-1,TRBV27,.,few
TGCAGTGCTAGAGATCACCGGGCGACGGCTTTCTTT,CSARDHRATAFF,TRBJ1-1,TRBV20-1,.,.
TGCGCCAGCAGACCGGGGCCCCAAGAGACCCAGTACTTC,CASRPGPQETQYF,TRBJ2-5,TRBV5-1,.,few
TGTGCCAGCAGCCAACCGGGACAGGGGGCAGATACGCAGTATTTT,CASSQPGQGADTQYF,TRBJ2-3,TRBV7-6,TRBD1,.
TGTGCCAGCAGCTTAAGACAGGGTTGGGCCTACAATGAGCAGTTCTTC,CASSLRQGWAYNEQFF,TRBJ2-1,TRBV7-2,TRBD1,.
TGTGCCAGCGTCCCGGGCCGGAGAGAGACCCAGTACTTC,CASVPGRRETQYF,TRBJ2-5,TRBV12-3/TRBV12-4,.,.
TGTGCCATCAGGACTACTAGCTCCACTGCGGGCGAGCAGTACTTC,CAIRTTSSTAGEQYF,TRBJ2-7,TRBV10-3,.,.
TGTGCCAGCAGCCGGGATCTAGTTGGCAATGAGCAGTTCTTC,CASSRDLVGNEQFF,TRBJ2-1,TRBV7-9,.,few
TGTGCCAGCAGCTTGCGGATGATAGAAAAACTGTTTTTT,CASSLRMIEKLFF,TRBJ1-4,TRBV11-2,.,few
TGCAGCGTTGTTATAGCTGAAAGCTCCTACAATGAGCAGTTCTTC,CSVVIAESSYNEQFF,TRBJ2-1,TRBV29-1,.,.